These T cell receptor beta chains were read from a single sample in a study of CD8 T cells in ankylosing spondylitis. TCRdb called the 5' RACE reads again in MiXCR, with one record for every CDR3 protein. The sample has about 220,000 distinct CDR3 sequences, more than 9% seen once. The sequencing sample was made of blood, either unsorted or a sorted T cell fraction (not recorded which). These receptors were collected from a male donor with ankylosing spondylitis or in good health (not recorded which). The CDR3 runs from the conserved cysteine through the conserved F or W. A D gene is named only where the DNA matches it firmly. A clone size is listed for some rows: how often the clone was seen (once, few, many), or a class if it is expanded.

J gene: TRBJ1-1
clone size: few
V gene: TRBV7-9
D gene: TRBD1
CDR3 protein: CASSPNQGATSEAFF
CDR3 DNA: TGTGCCAGCAGCCCGAACCAGGGGGCAACGTCTGAAGCTTTCTTT

J gene: TRBJ1-2
clone size: few
V gene: TRBV5-6
D gene: -
CDR3 protein: CASSFSRTYGYTF
CDR3 DNA: TGTGCCAGCAGCTTTTCCCGGACCTATGGCTACACCTTC

J gene: TRBJ1-1
clone size: -
V gene: TRBV2
D gene: -
CDR3 protein: CASSEARPGMNTEAFF
CDR3 DNA: TGTGCCAGCAGTGAAGCGCGGCCAGGCATGAACACTGAAGCTTTCTTT

J gene: TRBJ2-7
clone size: many
V gene: TRBV5-1
D gene: -
CDR3 protein: CASSFDSASDEQYF
CDR3 DNA: TGCGCCAGCAGCTTCGACAGTGCATCGGACGAGCAGTACTTC

J gene: TRBJ2-1
clone size: -
V gene: TRBV7-8
D gene: -
CDR3 protein: CASSIELEQFF
CDR3 DNA: TGTGCCAGCAGCATCGAACTGGAGCAGTTCTTC

J gene: TRBJ1-1
clone size: few
V gene: TRBV5-1
D gene: -
CDR3 protein: CASSGTPRGNTEAFF
CDR3 DNA: TGCGCCAGCAGCGGCACTCCCCGGGGGAACACTGAAGCTTTCTTT

J gene: TRBJ1-5
clone size: -
V gene: TRBV27
D gene: -
CDR3 protein: CARGPKCQPQHF
CDR3 DNA: TGTGCCAGGGGCCCTAAGTGTCAGCCCCAGCATTTT

J gene: TRBJ2-7
clone size: many
V gene: TRBV12-3/TRBV12-4
D gene: TRBD1
CDR3 protein: CASRSDRGIFNEQYF
CDR3 DNA: TGTGCCAGCAGATCGGACAGGGGAATTTTCAACGAGCAGTACTTC

J gene: TRBJ1-6
clone size: many
V gene: TRBV7-2
D gene: -
CDR3 protein: CASSLAGGDSPLHF
CDR3 DNA: TGTGCCAGCAGCTTAGCAGGGGGTGATTCACCCCTCCACTTT

J gene: TRBJ2-1
clone size: many
V gene: TRBV2
D gene: -
CDR3 protein: CASSLMDEQFF
CDR3 DNA: TGTGCCAGCTCCCTTATGGATGAGCAGTTCTTC

J gene: TRBJ1-1
clone size: few
V gene: TRBV20-1
D gene: -
CDR3 protein: CSAREGDPLF
CDR3 DNA: TGCAGTGCTAGAGAGGGGGACCCCCTATTT

J gene: TRBJ2-4
clone size: many
V gene: TRBV5-6
D gene: -
CDR3 protein: CASSLSLVAKNIQYF
CDR3 DNA: TGTGCCAGCAGCTTGTCATTGGTAGCCAAAAACATTCAGTACTTC

J gene: TRBJ2-5
clone size: -
V gene: TRBV3-1
D gene: TRBD2
CDR3 protein: CASSLAGIQETQYF
CDR3 DNA: TGTGCCAGCAGCCTAGCGGGGATCCAAGAGACCCAGTACTTC

J gene: TRBJ1-6
clone size: few
V gene: TRBV7-9
D gene: TRBD1
CDR3 protein: CASSLVTPDRANSPLHF
CDR3 DNA: TGTGCCAGCAGCTTAGTAACCCCCGACAGGGCAAATTCACCCCTCCACTTT

J gene: TRBJ2-5
clone size: many
V gene: TRBV7-8
D gene: -
CDR3 protein: CASSLEGPYQETQYF
CDR3 DNA: TGTGCCAGCAGCTTAGAGGGACCATACCAAGAGACCCAGTACTTC

J gene: TRBJ1-4
clone size: few
V gene: TRBV28
D gene: TRBD1
CDR3 protein: CASSLNIRGTGGEKLFF
CDR3 DNA: TGTGCCAGCAGTCTGAATATACGGGGGACAGGGGGTGAAAAACTGTTTTTT

J gene: TRBJ2-7
clone size: many
V gene: TRBV12-3/TRBV12-4
D gene: TRBD1
CDR3 protein: CASSLGTGYSYEQYF
CDR3 DNA: TGTGCCAGCAGTTTGGGGACAGGGTACTCCTACGAGCAGTACTTC

J gene: TRBJ2-7
clone size: many
V gene: TRBV15
D gene: TRBD1
CDR3 protein: CATSFDRGTYEQYF
CDR3 DNA: TGTGCCACCAGCTTTGACAGGGGGACCTACGAGCAGTACTTC

J gene: TRBJ2-3
clone size: many
V gene: TRBV12-3/TRBV12-4
D gene: TRBD2
CDR3 protein: CASNAGGGWIDTQYF
CDR3 DNA: TGTGCCAGCAATGCTGGCGGGGGGTGGATTGATACGCAGTATTTT

J gene: TRBJ2-7
clone size: many
V gene: TRBV29-1
D gene: TRBD1
CDR3 protein: CSVADREWQYF
CDR3 DNA: TGCAGCGTCGCAGACAGGGAATGGCAGTACTTC